The 10 T cell receptor beta chains reported below all come from one sample, sequenced in a study of Tregs in tolerant kidney transplant recipients. Recipients received nonmyeloablative bone marrow transplants from related graft donors, with transient mixed chimerism. TCRdb keeps only in-frame clones here, not all; method: immunoSEQ multiplex PCR. The sample holds 50,000 to 65,000 clones, roughly 86% seen once. The sequencing here drew on CD4+ T cells from blood (PBMCs), taken 6 months after the transplant. The receptors originated from a human patient who received a combined kidney and bone marrow transplant. Some T cells may originate from the graft donor.

The CDR3 region has the DNA TGTGCCAGCAGCTTAGGGGACAGGCTCACAGATACGCAGTATTTT. This codes for CASSLGDRLTDTQYF. This chain links TRBV7-9 with TRBJ2-3; 8 nucleotides agree with TRBD1. Germline assignment: CDR1 SEHNR and CDR2 FQNEAQ (reference sequence). The CDR3 length is 15 residues. Trimming removed 1 base from V and 2 bases from J; junction bases left unmatched: 2. The full variable domain, completed using reference TRBV7-9 and TRBJ2-3, is DTGVSQNPRHKITKRGQNVTFRCDPISEHNRLYWYRQTLGQGPEFLTYFQNEAQLEKSRLLSDRFSAERPKGSFSTLEIQRTEQGDSAMYLCASSLGDRLTDTQYFGPGTRLTVL.

The V call is TRBV19, the J call TRBJ1-3; possible D gene TRBD1, 6 bases. V was shortened by 4 bases and J by 4 bases, with 20 bases between the two germline ends. The CDR3 has 17 amino acids. Germline V CDR1 and CDR2: LNHDA, SQIVND (reference sequence). CDR3 nucleotide sequence: TGTGCCAGTAGTAACCGATGGACAGCAATGAAAGGAAACACCATATATTTT. Residues: CASSNRWTAMKGNTIYF.

The chain combines TRBV4-3 with TRBJ1-1; TRBD1 matches at 10 bases. Germline-derived CDR1 and CDR2 are LGHNA and YSLEER. The CDR3 has 14 residues. Trimming took 4 bases from V and 7 from J; bases not matched to a gene: 6. This CDR3 reads CASSLTGTGVEAFF. As DNA, the CDR3 is TGCGCCAGCAGCCTCACTGGGACAGGGGTTGAAGCTTTCTTT.

The chain combines TRBV6-1 with TRBJ2-6; TRBD1 matches 9 bases. The V gene end was trimmed by 4 bases and the J gene end by 4 bases; junction bases not matched to a gene: 2. The CDR3 spans 15 residues. CDR1 is MNHNS, CDR2 SASEGT, per germline. CDR3 in amino acids: CASSVQGAGANVLTF. As DNA, the CDR3 is TGTGCCAGCAGTGTACAGGGGGCAGGGGCCAACGTCCTGACTTTC.

This clone has a handful of counts. The J gene is TRBJ2-1, the V gene TRBV7-3, with TRBD2 identical over 8 bases. The V segment lost 4 bases and the J segment 7 bases; nucleotides outside the gene matches: 9. CDR1 is SGHTA, CDR2 FQGTGA, per germline. This CDR3 has 15 residues. The CDR3, as DNA: TGTGCCAGCAGCTCCCGGGGGGGCCTAGGGAATGAGCAGTTCTTC. Translation gives CASSSRGGLGNEQFF. Drawing the rest from reference TRBV7-3 and TRBJ2-1, the complete variable domain is GAGVSQTPSNKVTEKGKYVELRCDPISGHTALYWYRQSLGQGPEFLIYFQGTGAADDSGLPNDRFFAVRPEGSVSTLKIQRTERGDSAVYLCASSSRGGLGNEQFFGPGTRLTVL.

The rearrangement links TRBV7-2 to TRBJ2-7, with 15 bases fitting TRBD2. The CDR3 has 15 residues. Trimming cost V 4 bases and J 7 bases; bases outside gene matches: 5. Germline loops: CDR1 SGHTA, CDR2 FQGNSA. CDR3 bases: TGTGCCAGCAGCTGGGGACTAGCGGGAGGAGGGGAGCAGTACTTC. Residues: CASSWGLAGGGEQYF.

Worth noting for this clone: A read error may account for a junction end that differs from germline. The same CDR3 can be traced to other DNA sequences in this sample. The V gene is TRBV7-6, the J gene TRBJ1-6; D remains ambiguous. The CDR3 is 18 amino acids. From germline, CDR1 is SGHVS and CDR2 FNYEAQ. The CDR3 DNA reads TGTGCCAGCAGCTTAGCTCCTGGAGGGAGCTCCTATAATTCCCCCCTCCACTTT. Its translation: CASSLAPGGSSYNSPLHF.

In this sample, this clone turned up once. The chain carries TRBV9 and TRBJ1-4; perhaps TRBD1 as D (6 bases). Trimming stripped 2 bases from V and 6 bases from J, with 11 bases between. CDR1 and CDR2 from the germline V gene are SGDLS and YYNGEE. The length of the CDR3 is 14 residues. The CDR3 DNA reads TGTGCCAGCAGCGTTGGGGGGGCAGATGAAAAACTGTTTTTT. Protein sequence: CASSVGGADEKLFF.

The chain couples TRBV11-3 to TRBJ2-3; the D is unclear. Germline V gene data show CDR1 as SGHNT and CDR2 as YENEEA. The CDR3 has 12 amino acids. V was clipped by 2 bases and J by 2 bases, with 2 bases between them. The CDR3 nucleotides read TGTGCCAGCAGCTTACACACAGATACGCAGTATTTT. As protein: CASSLHTDTQYF.

This rearrangement joins TRBV4-2 to TRBJ1-4; D is perhaps TRBD1 (6 bases). This CDR3 spans 16 amino acids. Germline CDR1 and CDR2: LGHNA and YNFKEQ. Trimming removed 0 bases from V and 5 bases from J, with 13 bases in between. CDR3 amino acids: CASSQDRGRGNEKLFF. The CDR3 DNA follows: TGTGCCAGCAGCCAAGATCGAGGGAGGGGGAATGAAAAACTGTTTTTT.